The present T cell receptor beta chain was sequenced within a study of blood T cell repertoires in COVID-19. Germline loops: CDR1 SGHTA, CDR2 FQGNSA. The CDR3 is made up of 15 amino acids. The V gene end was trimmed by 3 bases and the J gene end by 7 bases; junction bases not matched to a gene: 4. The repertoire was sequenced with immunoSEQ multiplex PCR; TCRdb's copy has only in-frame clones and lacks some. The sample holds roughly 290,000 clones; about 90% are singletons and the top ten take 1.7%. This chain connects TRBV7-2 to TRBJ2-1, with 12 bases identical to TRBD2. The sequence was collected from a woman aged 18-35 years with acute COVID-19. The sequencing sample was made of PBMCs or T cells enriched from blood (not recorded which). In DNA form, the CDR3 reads TGTGCCAGCAGCTTCGGACTAGCGGGATGGAATGAGCAGTTCTTC. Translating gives CASSFGLAGWNEQFF. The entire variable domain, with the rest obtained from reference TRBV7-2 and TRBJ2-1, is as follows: GAGVSQSPSNKVTEKGKDVELRCDPISGHTALYWYRQSLGQGLEFLIYFQGNSAPDKSGLPSDRFSAERTGGSVSTLTIQRTQQEDSAVYLCASSFGLAGWNEQFFGPGTRLTVL.